Listed here are 6 T cell receptor beta chains from one sample, sequenced in a study of human CD8 memory T cell subsets (dated by TCRdb to the early 2020s). Sequencer: NextSeq 550. A Human TCR Profiling Kit was used to prepare UMI-labeled 5' RACE TCRbeta libraries. TCRdb reprocessed the public reads and reports one entry per CDR3 protein sequence, without DNA. This sample's records show about 10,000 distinct CDR3 sequences. Roughly 9.8% of the sample rests with the top ten. Source material: CD8+ stem-like memory T cells (TSCM and TCM) sorted from PBMCs. The sample's cell subset or site, from its label and the paper: stem-like memory CD8 T cells (TSTEM), CCR7+ PD-1- TIGIT-. These receptors were taken from a human donor in good health.

This chain connects TRBV4-1 to TRBJ1-1; as DNA is missing, the TRBD1 call by TCRdb cannot be tested. CDR3 length: 17 amino acids. Germline loops: CDR1 MGHRA, CDR2 YSYEKL. CDR3 in amino acids: CASSRATGQSMNTEAFF.

This clonotype counts as medium-sized (0.01 to 0.1%) by frequency. The chain's CDR3 is CASSSWQRGAQETQYF. The chain combines TRBV11-2 with TRBJ2-5; the D gene TCRdb calls, TRBD2, cannot be checked with no DNA. This CDR3 is 16 amino acids long. Looked up from germline, CDR1 is SGHAT and CDR2 is FQNNGV.

This chain links TRBV4-1 with TRBJ2-7. The CDR3 is made up of 13 amino acids. CDR1 and CDR2 from the germline V gene are MGHRA and YSYEKL. CDR3: CASSQATSYEQYF.

In terms of frequency, this clonotype is medium-sized. The CDR3 sequence is CASSSIGFLAKNIQYF. The chain joins TRBV6-2 or TRBV6-3 to TRBJ2-4. This CDR3 has 16 residues. In germline, CDR1 is MNHEY, CDR2 SVGEGT.

The chain couples TRBV20-1 to TRBJ2-1; TCRdb names TRBD1, which stays unverified in the absence of DNA. The CDR3 consists of 11 residues. Germline V gene sequence: CDR1 DFQATT, CDR2 SNEGSKA (reference sequence). The CDR3 spells CSASAPPEQFF.

The chain has TRBV28 and TRBJ2-7; TCRdb outputs TRBD1, but without DNA this stays unchecked. The CDR3 contains 15 residues. CDR1 is MDHEN, CDR2 SYDVKM, per germline. The CDR3 loop reads CASQPAAGLSYEQYF.